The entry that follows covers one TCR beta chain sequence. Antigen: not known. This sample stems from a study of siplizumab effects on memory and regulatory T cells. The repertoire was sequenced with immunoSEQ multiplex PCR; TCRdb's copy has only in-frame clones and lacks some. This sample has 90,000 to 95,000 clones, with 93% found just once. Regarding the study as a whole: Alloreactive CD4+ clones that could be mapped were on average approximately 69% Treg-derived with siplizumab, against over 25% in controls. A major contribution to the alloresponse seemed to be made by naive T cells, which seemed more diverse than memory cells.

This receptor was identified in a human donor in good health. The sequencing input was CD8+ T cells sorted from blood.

The CDR3 is CASSFPGTERFEQYF. The CDR3 coding sequence is TGTGCCAGCAGCTTCCCCGGGACAGAGCGCTTCGAGCAGTACTTC. The chain recombines TRBV5-4 with TRBJ2-7; 7 nucleotides line up with TRBD1. The CDR3 is 15 residues long. After removal of 2 bases from V and 6 bases from J, the junction contained 11 bases not matched to a gene. CDR1 and CDR2 from the germline V gene are SGHNT and YYREEE (reference sequence).